These T cell receptor beta chains were read from a single sample in a study of blood T cells in healthy people across ages. TCRdb re-analysed the 5' RACE reads in MiXCR, keeping a single row per CDR3 protein. The sample holds over a million distinct CDR3 sequences; 42% are singletons and the top ten take roughly 7.7%. The sequencing input was blood. These receptor sequences come from a woman between 18 and 29 years old in good health. Each CDR3 is given with its conserved first and last residue. A D gene is named only where the DNA matches it firmly. Clone size is shown for a subset of rows, as once, few, many or a class of expanded clone.

V gene,J gene,clone size,D gene,CDR3 protein,CDR3 DNA
TRBV20-1,TRBJ2-1,-,-,CSASWWEAYNEQFF,TGCAGTGCTAGTTGGTGGGAGGCCTACAATGAGCAGTTCTTC
TRBV10-3,TRBJ2-7,-,TRBD1,CAISEADRGYEQYF,TGTGCCATCAGTGAGGCTGACAGGGGCTACGAGCAGTACTTC
TRBV14,TRBJ1-6,-,-,CASSQFEGVRVAAPLHF,TGTGCCAGCAGCCAATTTGAAGGGGTGCGGGTCGCCGCACCCCTCCACTTT
TRBV27,TRBJ2-5,-,-,CASRAGSYQETQYF,TGTGCCAGCAGAGCCGGGTCGTACCAAGAGACCCAGTACTTC
TRBV2,TRBJ2-1,-,-,CASITPSDRGYDEQFF,TGTGCCAGCATTACCCCTTCCGACAGAGGATATGATGAGCAGTTCTTC
TRBV5-1,TRBJ2-6,-,-,CASKQGTGANVLTF,TGCGCCAGCAAGCAAGGGACAGGGGCCAACGTCCTGACTTTC
TRBV27,TRBJ2-7,-,-,CASSSVLLPNEQYF,TGTGCCAGCAGTTCCGTCCTACTTCCCAACGAGCAGTACTTC
TRBV15,TRBJ2-7,few,TRBD2,CATSRVGGGSSYEQYF,TGTGCCACCAGCAGAGTTGGAGGCGGGAGCTCCTACGAGCAGTACTTC
TRBV11-2,TRBJ2-4,-,TRBD1,CASSLDPQGDGQYF,TGTGCCAGCAGCTTAGATCCTCAGGGGGACGGGCAGTACTTC
TRBV3-1,TRBJ2-7,once,-,CASSQGVGAGYEQYF,TGTGCCAGCAGCCAAGGTGTCGGGGCGGGGTACGAGCAGTACTTC
TRBV27,TRBJ2-1,few,TRBD1,CASKGQYNEQFF,TGTGCCAGCAAGGGACAGTACAATGAGCAGTTCTTC
TRBV4-1,TRBJ2-7,-,-,CASSQAPGVGVYEQYF,TGCGCCAGCAGCCAAGCGCCGGGGGTCGGGGTCTACGAGCAGTACTTC
TRBV20-1,TRBJ1-1,-,-,CSANSGGPDPEAFF,TGCAGTGCTAACTCCGGTGGCCCCGATCCTGAAGCTTTCTTT
TRBV27,TRBJ2-7,few,-,CASSGRGAHEQYF,TGTGCCAGCTCCGGGCGAGGGGCGCACGAGCAGTACTTC
TRBV30,TRBJ1-1,few,-,CAWRDGGEAFF,TGTGCCTGGAGAGACGGGGGTGAAGCTTTCTTT
TRBV7-6,TRBJ2-2,-,TRBD1,CASSLATGVNTGELFF,TGTGCCAGCAGCTTAGCGACAGGGGTTAACACCGGGGAGCTGTTTTTT
TRBV12-3/TRBV12-4,TRBJ2-3,once,TRBD2,CAGSPGTSGSRTDTQYF,TGTGCCGGCAGCCCCGGGACTAGCGGGAGTAGAACAGATACGCAGTATTTT
TRBV5-1,TRBJ2-1,-,-,CASSLRPSSVYNEQFF,TGCGCCAGCAGCTTAAGGCCCTCGTCTGTTTACAATGAGCAGTTCTTC
TRBV7-9,TRBJ2-7,-,-,CASSPGGPAYEQYF,TGTGCCAGCTCACCCGGAGGGCCTGCCTACGAGCAGTACTTC
TRBV20-1,TRBJ2-3,few,-,CSASPGGTEYTDTQYF,TGCAGTGCTAGCCCAGGGGGGACAGAGTACACAGATACGCAGTATTTT
TRBV25-1,TRBJ1-1,-,TRBD1,CASSEYFILDRVNTEAFF,TGTGCCAGCAGTGAATATTTTATCCTCGACAGGGTGAACACTGAAGCTTTCTTT
TRBV28,TRBJ1-6,-,-,CASSSGLSNSPLHF,TGTGCCAGCAGTTCGGGACTCAGTAATTCACCCCTCCACTTT